This TCR beta chain was captured by sequencing in a study of blood T cell repertoires in COVID-19. In the study overall: In each case, the material was cDNA or gDNA derived from T cells, B-cell-depleted T cells, or PBMCs.

The table came from immunoSEQ multiplex PCR; TCRdb's copy has only in-frame clones and leaves some out. The table lists around 40,000 clones, 80% to 90% of them singletons. Germline V lookup: CDR1 SGHTA, CDR2 FQGTGA. Trimming cost V 5 bases and J 4 bases, with 22 bases left between them. The CDR3 is made up of 17 amino acids. Specimen: peripheral blood. The TCR comes from a man aged 25-45 years with active or convalescent COVID-19. This chain connects TRBV7-3 to TRBJ2-3; TRBD2 is a possible D gene (6 bases). In DNA form, the CDR3 reads TGTGCCAGCAGCCTTAGGGGATCTAGCGTCTCATCAGATACGCAGTATTTT. This codes for CASSLRGSSVSSDTQYF.